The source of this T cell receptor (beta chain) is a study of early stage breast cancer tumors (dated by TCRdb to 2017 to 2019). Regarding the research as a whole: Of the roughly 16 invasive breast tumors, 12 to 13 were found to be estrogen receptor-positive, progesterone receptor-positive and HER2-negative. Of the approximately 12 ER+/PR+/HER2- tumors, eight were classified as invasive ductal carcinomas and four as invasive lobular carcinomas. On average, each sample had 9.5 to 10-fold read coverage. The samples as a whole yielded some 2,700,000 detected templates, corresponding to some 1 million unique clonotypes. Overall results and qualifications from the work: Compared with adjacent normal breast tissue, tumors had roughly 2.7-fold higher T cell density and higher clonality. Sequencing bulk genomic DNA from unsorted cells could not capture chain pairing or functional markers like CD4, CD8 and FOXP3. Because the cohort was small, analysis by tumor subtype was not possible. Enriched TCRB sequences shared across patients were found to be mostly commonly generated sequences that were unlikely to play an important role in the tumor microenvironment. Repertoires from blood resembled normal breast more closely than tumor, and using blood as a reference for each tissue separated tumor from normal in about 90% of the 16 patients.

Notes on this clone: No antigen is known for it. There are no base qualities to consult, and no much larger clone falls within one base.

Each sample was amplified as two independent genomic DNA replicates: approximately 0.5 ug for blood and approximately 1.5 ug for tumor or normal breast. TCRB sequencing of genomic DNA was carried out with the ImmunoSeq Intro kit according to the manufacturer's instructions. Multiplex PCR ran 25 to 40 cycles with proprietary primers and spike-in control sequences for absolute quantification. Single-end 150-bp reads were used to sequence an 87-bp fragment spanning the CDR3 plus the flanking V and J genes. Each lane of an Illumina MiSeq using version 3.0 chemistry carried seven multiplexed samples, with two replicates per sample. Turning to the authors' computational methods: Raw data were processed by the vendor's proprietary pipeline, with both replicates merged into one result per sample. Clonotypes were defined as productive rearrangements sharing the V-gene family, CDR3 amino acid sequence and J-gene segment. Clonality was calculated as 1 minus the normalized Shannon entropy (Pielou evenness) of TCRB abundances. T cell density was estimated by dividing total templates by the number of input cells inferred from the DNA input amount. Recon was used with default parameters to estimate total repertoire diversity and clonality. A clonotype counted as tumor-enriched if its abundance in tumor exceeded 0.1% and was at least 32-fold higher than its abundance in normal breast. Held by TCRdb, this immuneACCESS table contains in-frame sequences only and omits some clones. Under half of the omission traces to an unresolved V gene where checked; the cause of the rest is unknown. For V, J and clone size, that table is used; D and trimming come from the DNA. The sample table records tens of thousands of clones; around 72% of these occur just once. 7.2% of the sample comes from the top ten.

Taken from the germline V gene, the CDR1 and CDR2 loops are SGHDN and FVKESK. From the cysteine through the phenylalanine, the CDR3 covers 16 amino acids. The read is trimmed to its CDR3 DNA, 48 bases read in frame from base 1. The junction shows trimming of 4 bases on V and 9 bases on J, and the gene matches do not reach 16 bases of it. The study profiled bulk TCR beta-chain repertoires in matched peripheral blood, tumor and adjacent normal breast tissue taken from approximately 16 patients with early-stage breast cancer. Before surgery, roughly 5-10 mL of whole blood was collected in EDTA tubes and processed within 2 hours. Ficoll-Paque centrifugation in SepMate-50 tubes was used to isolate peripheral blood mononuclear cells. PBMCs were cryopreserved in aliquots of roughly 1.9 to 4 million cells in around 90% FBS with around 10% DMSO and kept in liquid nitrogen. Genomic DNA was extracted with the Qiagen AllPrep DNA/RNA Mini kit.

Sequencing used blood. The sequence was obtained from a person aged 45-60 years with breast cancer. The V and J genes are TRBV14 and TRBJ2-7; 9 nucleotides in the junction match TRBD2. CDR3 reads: CASSPIGTSSRFAQYF. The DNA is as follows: TGTGCCAGCAGCCCGATCGGGACTAGCAGCCGCTTTGCGCAGTACTTC.